This entry is about one T cell receptor (beta chain). What it recognizes is unknown. This record comes from a study of T cell repertoires in cytomegalovirus infection. Study-level information: CMV infection plus the matching HLA type was flagged by public TCR beta signatures.

Germline V CDR1 and CDR2: MNHEY, SMNVEV (reference sequence). This CDR3 region has 15 residues. The V end was cut by 4 bases, the J end by 3 bases, with 15 bases between. TCRdb fed the reads into MiXCR, producing one record per CDR3 protein. Here the sample spans about 770,000 distinct CDR3 sequences, about 27% being singletons. The chain couples TRBV27 to TRBJ1-2; the D gene is possibly TRBD1 (6 bases). Sequencing used cultured CD8+ T cells from PBMCs, obtained from culture after CMV antigen stimulation. This TCR derives from a human donor in good health (CMV status not recorded). Some clones in this sample may be carry-over from other donors' samples. The CDR3, as DNA: TGTGCCAGCAGTTCCCGGGGGGCTTTGGACTATGGCTACACCTTC. Protein: CASSSRGALDYGYTF.